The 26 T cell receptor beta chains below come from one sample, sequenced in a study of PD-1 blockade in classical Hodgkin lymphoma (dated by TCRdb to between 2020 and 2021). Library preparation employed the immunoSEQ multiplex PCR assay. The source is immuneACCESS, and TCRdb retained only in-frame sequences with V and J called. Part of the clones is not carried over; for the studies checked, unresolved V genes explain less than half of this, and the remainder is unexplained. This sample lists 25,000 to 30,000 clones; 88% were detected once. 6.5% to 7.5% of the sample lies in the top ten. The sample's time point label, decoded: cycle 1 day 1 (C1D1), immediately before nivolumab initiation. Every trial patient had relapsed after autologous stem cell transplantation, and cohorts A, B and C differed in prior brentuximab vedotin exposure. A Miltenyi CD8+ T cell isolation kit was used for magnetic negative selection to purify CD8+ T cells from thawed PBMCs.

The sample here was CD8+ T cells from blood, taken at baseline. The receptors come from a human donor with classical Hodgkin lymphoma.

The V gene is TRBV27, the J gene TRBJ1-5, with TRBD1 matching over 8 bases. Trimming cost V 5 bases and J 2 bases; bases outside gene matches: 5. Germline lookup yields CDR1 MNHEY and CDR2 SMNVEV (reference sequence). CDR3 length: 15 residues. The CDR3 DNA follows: TGTGCCAGCAGTCTGACGACAGGGGGCAATCAGCCCCAGCATTTT. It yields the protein CASSLTTGGNQPQHF.

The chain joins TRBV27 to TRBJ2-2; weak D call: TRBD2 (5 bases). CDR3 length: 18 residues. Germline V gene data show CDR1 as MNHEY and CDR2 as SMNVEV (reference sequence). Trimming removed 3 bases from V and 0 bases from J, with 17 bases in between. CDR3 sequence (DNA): TGTGCCAGCAGTTTCTCGCCTTCCGGGATAACGAACACCGGGGAGCTGTTTTTT. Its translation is CASSFSPSGITNTGELFF.

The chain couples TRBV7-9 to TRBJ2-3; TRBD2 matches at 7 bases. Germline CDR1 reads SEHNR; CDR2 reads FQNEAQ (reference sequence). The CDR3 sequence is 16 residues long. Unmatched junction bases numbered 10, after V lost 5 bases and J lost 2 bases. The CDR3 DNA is TGTGCCAGCAGCCCACCATATCTAGCGGCCACAGATACGCAGTATTTT. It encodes CASSPPYLAATDTQYF.

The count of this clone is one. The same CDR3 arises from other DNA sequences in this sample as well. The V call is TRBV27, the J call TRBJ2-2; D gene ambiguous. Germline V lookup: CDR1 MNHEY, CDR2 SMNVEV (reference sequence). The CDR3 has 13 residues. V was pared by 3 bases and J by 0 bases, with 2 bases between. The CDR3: CASSLSNTGELFF. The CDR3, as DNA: TGTGCCAGCAGTTTGTCGAACACCGGGGAGCTGTTTTTT.

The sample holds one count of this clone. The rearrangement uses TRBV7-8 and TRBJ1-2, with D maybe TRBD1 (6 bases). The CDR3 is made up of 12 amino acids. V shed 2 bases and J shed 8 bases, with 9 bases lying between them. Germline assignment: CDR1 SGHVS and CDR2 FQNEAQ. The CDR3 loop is CASSLSQGGYTF. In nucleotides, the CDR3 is TGTGCCAGCAGCTTATCCCAGGGGGGCTACACCTTC.

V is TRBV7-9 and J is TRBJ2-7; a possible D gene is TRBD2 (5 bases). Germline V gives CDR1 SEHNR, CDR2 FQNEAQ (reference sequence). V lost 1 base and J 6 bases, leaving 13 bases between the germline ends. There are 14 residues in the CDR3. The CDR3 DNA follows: TGTGCCAGCAGCTTAGTAATCTCCAGCGGCGAGCAGTACTTC. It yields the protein CASSLVISSGEQYF.

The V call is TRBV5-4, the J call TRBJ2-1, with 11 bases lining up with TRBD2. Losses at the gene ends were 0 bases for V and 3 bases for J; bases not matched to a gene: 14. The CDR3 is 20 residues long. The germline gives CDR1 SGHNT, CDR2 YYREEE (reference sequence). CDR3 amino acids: CASSLGTSGWGQGYYNEQFF. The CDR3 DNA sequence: TGTGCCAGCAGCTTGGGGACTAGCGGGTGGGGCCAAGGGTACTACAATGAGCAGTTCTTC.

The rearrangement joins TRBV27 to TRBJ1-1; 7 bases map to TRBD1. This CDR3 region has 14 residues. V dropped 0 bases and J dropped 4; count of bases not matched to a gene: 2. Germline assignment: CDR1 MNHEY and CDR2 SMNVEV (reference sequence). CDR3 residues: CASSLSPGGTEAFF. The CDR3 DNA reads TGTGCCAGCAGTTTATCGCCAGGGGGCACTGAAGCTTTCTTT.

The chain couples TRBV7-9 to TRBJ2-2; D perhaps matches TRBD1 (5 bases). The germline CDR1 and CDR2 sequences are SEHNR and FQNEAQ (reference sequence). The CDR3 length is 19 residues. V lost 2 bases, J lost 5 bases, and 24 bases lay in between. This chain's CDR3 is CASSLRGRAALGKTGELFF. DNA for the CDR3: TGTGCCAGCAGCTTAAGGGGTCGGGCGGCCCTAGGAAAAACCGGGGAGCTGTTTTTT.

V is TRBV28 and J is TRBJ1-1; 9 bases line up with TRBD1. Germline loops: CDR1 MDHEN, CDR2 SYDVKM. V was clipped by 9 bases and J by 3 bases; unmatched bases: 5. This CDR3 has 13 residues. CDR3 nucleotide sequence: TGTGCCAGTTGGGACAGGGTGGACACTGAAGCTTTCTTT. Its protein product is CASWDRVDTEAFF.

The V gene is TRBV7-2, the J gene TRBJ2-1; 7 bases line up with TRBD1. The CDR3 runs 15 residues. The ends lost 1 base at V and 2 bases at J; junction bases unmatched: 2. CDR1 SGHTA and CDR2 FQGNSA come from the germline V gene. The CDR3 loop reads CASSLGRGPYNEQFF. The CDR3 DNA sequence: TGTGCCAGCAGCTTAGGAAGGGGGCCCTACAATGAGCAGTTCTTC.

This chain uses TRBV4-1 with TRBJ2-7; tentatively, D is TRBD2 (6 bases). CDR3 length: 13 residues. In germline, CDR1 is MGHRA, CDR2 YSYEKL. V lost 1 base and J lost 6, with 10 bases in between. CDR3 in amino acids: CASSQVEGGEQYF. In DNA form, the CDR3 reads TGCGCCAGCAGCCAAGTAGAGGGAGGCGAGCAGTACTTC.

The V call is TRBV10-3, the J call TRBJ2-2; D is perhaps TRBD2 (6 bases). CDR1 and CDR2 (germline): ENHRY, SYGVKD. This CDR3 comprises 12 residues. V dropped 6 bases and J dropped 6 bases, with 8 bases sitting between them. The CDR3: CAIREGAGELFF. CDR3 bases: TGTGCCATCAGGGAGGGTGCCGGGGAGCTGTTTTTT.

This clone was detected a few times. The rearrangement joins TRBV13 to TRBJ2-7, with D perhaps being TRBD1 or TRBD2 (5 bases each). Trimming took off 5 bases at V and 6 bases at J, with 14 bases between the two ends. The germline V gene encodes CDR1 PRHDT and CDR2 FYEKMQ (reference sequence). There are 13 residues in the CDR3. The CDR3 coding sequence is TGTGCCAGCAGCCCGGGGACGGCACTCGAGCAGTACTTC. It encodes CASSPGTALEQYF.

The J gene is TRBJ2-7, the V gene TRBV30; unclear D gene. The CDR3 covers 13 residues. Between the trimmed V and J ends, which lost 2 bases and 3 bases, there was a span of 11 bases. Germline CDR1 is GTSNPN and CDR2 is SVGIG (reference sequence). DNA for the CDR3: TGTGCCTGGAGTAACCCTCCGGGCTACGAGCAGTACTTC. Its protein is CAWSNPPGYEQYF.

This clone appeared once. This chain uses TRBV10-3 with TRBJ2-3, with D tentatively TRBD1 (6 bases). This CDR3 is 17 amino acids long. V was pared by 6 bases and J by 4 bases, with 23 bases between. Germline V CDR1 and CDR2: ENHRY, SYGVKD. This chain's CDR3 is CAIRTRSGTPPADTQYF. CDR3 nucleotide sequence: TGTGCCATCAGGACGCGGTCCGGGACACCGCCTGCAGATACGCAGTATTTT.

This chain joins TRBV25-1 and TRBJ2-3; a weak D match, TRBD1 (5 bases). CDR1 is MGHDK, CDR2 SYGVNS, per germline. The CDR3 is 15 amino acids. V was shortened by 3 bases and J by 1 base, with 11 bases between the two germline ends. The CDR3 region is CASSEKGRRTDTQYF. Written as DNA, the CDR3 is TGTGCCAGCAGTGAGAAGGGGCGGCGCACAGATACGCAGTATTTT.

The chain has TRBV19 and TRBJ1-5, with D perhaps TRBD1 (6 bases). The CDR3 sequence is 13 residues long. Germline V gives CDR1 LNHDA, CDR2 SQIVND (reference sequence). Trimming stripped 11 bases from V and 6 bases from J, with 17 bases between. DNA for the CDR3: TGTGCCGTCCTCGGAGGGGGGGGTCAGCCCCAGCATTTT. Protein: CAVLGGGGQPQHF. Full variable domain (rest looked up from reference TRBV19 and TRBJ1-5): DGGITQSPKYLFRKEGQNVTLSCEQNLNHDAMYWYRQDPGQGLRLIYYSQIVNDFQKGDIAEGYSVSREKKESFPLTVTSAQKNPTAFYLCAVLGGGGQPQHFGDGTRLSIL.

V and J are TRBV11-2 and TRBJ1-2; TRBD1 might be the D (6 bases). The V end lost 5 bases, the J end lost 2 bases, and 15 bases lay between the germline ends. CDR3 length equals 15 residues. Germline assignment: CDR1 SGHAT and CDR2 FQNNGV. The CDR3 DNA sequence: TGTGCCAGCAGCCTTCGGCCAGGGGCGAACTATGGCTACACCTTC. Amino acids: CASSLRPGANYGYTF.

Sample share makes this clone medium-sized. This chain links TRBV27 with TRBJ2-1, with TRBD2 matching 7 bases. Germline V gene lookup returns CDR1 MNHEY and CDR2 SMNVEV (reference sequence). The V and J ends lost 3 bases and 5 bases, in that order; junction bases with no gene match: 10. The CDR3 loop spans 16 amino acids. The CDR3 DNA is TGTGCCAGCAGTTTGCCTCTTGGGGGGGGGAACAATGAGCAGTTCTTC. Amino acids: CASSLPLGGGNNEQFF.

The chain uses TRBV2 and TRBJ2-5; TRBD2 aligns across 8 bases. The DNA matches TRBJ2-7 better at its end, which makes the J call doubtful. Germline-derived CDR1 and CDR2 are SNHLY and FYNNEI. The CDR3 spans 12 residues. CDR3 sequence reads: CASIAGTYEQYF. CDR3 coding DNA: TGTGCCAGCATAGCGGGGACCTACGAGCAGTACTTC.

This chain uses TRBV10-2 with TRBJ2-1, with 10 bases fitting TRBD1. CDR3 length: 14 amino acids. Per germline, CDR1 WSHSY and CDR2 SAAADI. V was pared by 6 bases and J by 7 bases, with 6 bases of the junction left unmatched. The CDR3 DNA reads TGCGCCAGCAGCTCCGGGACAGGGGTAAATGAGCAGTTCTTC. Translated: CASSSGTGVNEQFF.

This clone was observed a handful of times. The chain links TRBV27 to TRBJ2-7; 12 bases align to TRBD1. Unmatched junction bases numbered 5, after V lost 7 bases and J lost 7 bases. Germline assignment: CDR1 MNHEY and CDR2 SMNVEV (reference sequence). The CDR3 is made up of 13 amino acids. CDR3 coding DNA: TGTGCCAGCACCGGGGACAGGGGGCTTGAGCAGTACTTC. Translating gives CASTGDRGLEQYF.

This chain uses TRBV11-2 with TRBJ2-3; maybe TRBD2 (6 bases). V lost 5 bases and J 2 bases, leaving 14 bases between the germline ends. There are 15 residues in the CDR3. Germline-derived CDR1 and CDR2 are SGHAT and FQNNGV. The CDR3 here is CASSPGLYITDTQYF. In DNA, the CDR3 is TGTGCCAGCAGCCCGGGACTTTACATCACAGATACGCAGTATTTT.

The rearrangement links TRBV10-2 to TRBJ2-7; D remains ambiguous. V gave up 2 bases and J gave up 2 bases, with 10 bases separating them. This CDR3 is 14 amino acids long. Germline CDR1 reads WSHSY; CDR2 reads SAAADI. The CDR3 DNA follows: TGCGCCAGCAGTGAGAGTGGGGTAACCTACGAGCAGTACTTC. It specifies CASSESGVTYEQYF.

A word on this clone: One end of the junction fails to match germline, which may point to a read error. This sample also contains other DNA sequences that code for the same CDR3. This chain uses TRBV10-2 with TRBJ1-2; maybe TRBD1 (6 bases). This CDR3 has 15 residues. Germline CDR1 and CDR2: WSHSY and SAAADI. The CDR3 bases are TGTGCCAGCAGTGCGCCCGAAGGGGGTGCCTATGGCTACACCTTC. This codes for CASSAPEGGAYGYTF.